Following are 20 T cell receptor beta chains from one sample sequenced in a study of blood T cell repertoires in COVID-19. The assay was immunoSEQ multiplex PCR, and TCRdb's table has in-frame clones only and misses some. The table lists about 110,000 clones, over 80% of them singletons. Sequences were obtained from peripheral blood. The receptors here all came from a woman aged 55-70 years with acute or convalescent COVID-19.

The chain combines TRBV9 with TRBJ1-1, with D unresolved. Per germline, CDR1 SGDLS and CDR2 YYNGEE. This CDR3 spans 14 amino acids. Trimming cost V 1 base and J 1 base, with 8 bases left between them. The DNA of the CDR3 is TGTGCCAGCAGCGTAACAAACAGGAACACTGAAGCTTTCTTT. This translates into CASSVTNRNTEAFF. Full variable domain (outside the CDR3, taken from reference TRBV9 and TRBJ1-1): DSGVTQTPKHLITATGQRVTLRCSPRSGDLSVYWYQQSLDQGLQFLIQYYNGEERAKGNILERFSAQQFPDLHSELNLSSLELGDSALYFCASSVTNRNTEAFFGQGTRLTVV.

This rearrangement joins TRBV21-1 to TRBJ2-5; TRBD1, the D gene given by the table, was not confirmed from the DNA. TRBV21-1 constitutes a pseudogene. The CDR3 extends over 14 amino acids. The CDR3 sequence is CASSEYRAWETQYF. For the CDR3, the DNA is TGTGCCAGCAGCGAGTACAGGGCGTGGGAGACCCAGTACTTC.

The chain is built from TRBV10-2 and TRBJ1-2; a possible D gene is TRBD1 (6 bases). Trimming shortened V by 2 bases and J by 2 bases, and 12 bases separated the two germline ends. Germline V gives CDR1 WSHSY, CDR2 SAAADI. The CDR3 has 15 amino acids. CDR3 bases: TGCGCCAGCAGTGAGGTCTCGGACAGCAACTATGGCTACACCTTC. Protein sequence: CASSEVSDSNYGYTF.

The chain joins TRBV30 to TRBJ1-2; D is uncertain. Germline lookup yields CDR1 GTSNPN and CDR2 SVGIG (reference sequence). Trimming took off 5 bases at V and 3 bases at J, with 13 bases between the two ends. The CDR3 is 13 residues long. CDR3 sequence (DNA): TGTGCCTGGGCACGGGGATCGCACTATGGCTACACCTTC. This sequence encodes CAWARGSHYGYTF.

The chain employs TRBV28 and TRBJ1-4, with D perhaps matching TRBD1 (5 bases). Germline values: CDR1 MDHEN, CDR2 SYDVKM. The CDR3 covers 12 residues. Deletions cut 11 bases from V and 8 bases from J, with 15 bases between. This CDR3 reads CAVQGRREKLFF. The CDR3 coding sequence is TGTGCCGTCCAGGGTCGTCGGGAAAAACTGTTTTTT.

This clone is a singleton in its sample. The CDR3 loop is CASRAGTSGDNEQFF. The CDR3 nucleotides are TGTGCCAGCAGGGCCGGGACTAGCGGAGACAATGAGCAGTTCTTC. V gene TRBV6-5 combines with J gene TRBJ2-1, with 11 bases identical to TRBD2. The CDR3 runs to 15 residues. The germline CDR1 and CDR2 sequences are MNHEY and SVGAGI. V lost 6 bases to trimming and J lost 5 bases; unmatched junction nucleotides: 6.

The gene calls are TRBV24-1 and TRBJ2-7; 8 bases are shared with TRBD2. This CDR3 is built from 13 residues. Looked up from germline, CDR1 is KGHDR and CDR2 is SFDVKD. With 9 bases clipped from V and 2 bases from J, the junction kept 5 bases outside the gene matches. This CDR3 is CATASGGAYEQYF. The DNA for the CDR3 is TGTGCCACCGCCTCCGGGGGGGCCTACGAGCAGTACTTC.

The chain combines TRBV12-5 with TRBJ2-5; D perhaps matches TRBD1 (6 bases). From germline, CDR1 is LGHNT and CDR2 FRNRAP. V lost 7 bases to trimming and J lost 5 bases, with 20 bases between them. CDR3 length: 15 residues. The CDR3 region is CASALGLQGFETQYF. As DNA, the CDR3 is TGTGCTAGTGCCTTAGGGCTACAGGGTTTCGAGACCCAGTACTTC.

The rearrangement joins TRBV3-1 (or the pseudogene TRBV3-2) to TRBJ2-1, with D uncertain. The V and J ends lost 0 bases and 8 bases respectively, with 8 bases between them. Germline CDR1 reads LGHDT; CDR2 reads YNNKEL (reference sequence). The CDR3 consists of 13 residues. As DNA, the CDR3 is TGTGCCAGCAGCCAAGATCTCGAGGATGAGCAGTTCTTC. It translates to CASSQDLEDEQFF.

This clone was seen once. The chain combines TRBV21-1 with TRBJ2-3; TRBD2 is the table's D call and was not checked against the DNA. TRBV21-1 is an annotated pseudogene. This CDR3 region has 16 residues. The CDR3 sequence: CASSQREEGRRDTQYF. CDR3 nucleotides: TGTGCCAGCAGCCAGAGGGAGGAGGGGCGTCGAGATACGCAGTATTTT.

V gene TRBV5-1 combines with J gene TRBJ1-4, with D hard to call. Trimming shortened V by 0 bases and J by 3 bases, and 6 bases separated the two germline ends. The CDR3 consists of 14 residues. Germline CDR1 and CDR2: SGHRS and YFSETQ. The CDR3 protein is CASSLGTANEKLFF. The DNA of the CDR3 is TGCGCCAGCAGCTTGGGTACAGCTAATGAAAAACTGTTTTTT.

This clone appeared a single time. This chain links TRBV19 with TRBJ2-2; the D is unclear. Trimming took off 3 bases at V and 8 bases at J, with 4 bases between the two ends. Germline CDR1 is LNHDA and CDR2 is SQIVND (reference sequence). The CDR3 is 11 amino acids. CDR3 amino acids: CASSIRGELFF. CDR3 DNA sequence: TGTGCCAGTAGTATCCGTGGGGAGCTGTTTTTT. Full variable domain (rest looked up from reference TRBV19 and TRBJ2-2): DGGITQSPKYLFRKEGQNVTLSCEQNLNHDAMYWYRQDPGQGLRLIYYSQIVNDFQKGDIAEGYSVSREKKESFPLTVTSAQKNPTAFYLCASSIRGELFFGEGSRLTVL.

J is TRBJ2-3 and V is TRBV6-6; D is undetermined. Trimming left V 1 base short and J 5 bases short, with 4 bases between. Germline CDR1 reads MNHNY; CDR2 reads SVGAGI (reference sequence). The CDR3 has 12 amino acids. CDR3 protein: CASSYLIDTQYF. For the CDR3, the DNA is TGTGCCAGCAGTTACTTAATAGATACGCAGTATTTT.

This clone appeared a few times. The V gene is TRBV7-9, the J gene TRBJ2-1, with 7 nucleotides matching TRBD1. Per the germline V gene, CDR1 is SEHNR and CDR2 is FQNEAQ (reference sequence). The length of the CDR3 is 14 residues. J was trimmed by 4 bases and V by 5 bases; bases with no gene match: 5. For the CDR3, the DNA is TGTGCCAGCAGCCCGAGACAGGGATACAATGAGCAGTTCTTC. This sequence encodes CASSPRQGYNEQFF.

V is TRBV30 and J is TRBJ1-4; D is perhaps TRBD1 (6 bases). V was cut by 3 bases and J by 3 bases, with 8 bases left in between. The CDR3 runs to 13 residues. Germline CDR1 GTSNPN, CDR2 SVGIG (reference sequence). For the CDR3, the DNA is TGTGCCTGGAGAAGGACAGCTAATGAAAAACTGTTTTTT. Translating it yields CAWRRTANEKLFF.

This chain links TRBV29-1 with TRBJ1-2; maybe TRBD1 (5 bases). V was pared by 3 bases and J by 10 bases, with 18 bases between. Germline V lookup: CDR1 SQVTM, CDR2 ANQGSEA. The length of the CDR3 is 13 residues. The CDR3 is CSVEGGEGPLYTF. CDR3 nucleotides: TGCAGCGTTGAGGGGGGGGAGGGGCCCCTCTACACCTTC.

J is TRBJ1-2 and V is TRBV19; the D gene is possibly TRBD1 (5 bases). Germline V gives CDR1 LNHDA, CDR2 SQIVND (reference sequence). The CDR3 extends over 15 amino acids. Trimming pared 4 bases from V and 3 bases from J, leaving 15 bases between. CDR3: CASSTTVLGYYGYTF. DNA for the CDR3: TGTGCCAGTAGTACGACAGTCCTTGGGTACTATGGCTACACCTTC.

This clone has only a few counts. The CDR3 sequence is CAIRRDSNQPQHF. DNA for the CDR3: TGTGCCATCAGGAGGGATAGCAATCAGCCCCAGCATTTT. The chain combines TRBV10-3 with TRBJ1-5; no definite D call. The length of the CDR3 is 13 residues. Germline values: CDR1 ENHRY, CDR2 SYGVKD. Trimming cost V 6 bases and J 0 bases, with 6 bases left between them.

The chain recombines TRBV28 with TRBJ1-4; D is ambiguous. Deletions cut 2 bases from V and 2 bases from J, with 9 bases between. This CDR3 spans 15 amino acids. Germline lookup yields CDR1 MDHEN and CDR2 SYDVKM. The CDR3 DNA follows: TGTGCCAGCAGTTTAGGCGGGCAGACTAATGAAAAACTGTTTTTT. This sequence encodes CASSLGGQTNEKLFF.

The CDR3 DNA reads as TGTGCCAGTAGTAACTTCGCGGATTCTAATTCACCCCTCCACTTT. The encoded protein is CASSNFADSNSPLHF. The V call is TRBV19, the J call TRBJ1-6, with unresolved D. Trimming pared 4 bases from V and 6 bases from J, leaving 13 bases between. Germline CDR1 LNHDA, CDR2 SQIVND (reference sequence). The CDR3 has 15 residues.